This T cell receptor (beta chain) appears in the sequencing data of a study of T cells in Graves' hyperthyroidism and ophthalmopathy. Exclusion of patients followed from uncontrolled infection, other autoimmune disease, pregnancy or lactation. Orbital computed tomography and thyroid ultrasound, together with serum TRAb and thyroxine and clinical symptoms, were used for diagnoses. This CDR3 contains 14 residues. The V end lost 3 bases, the J end lost 3 bases, and 12 bases lay between the germline ends. The germline V gene has CDR1 SGHDT and CDR2 YYEEEE. TCR beta CDR3 regions were amplified from RNA transcripts. HTBI primers were used for first-round RT-PCR of the TCR CDR3. TCRdb re-called the multiplex PCR reads through MiXCR, storing one row per CDR3 protein. The data contain about 570,000 distinct CDR3 sequences, around 42% of them singletons. This clonotype was found many times. What it recognizes is unknown.

Regarding the study as a whole: A model of 13 V-J features distinguished ophthalmopathy from stable hyperthyroidism.

The sequenced material came from peripheral blood or thyroid tissue (not recorded which). The chain is built from TRBV5-6 and TRBJ1-2; no clear D gene. The sequence was obtained from an adult woman with Graves' disease, either hyperthyroidism or ophthalmopathy (not recorded which). CDR3 region: CASSYRRADYGYTF. The CDR3 DNA follows: TGTGCCAGCAGCTACCGACGGGCGGACTATGGCTACACCTTC.